This T cell receptor (beta chain) was profiled in a study of T cells in Graves' hyperthyroidism and ophthalmopathy. General study points: The majority of expanded thyroid clonotypes above 0.001 also appeared in blood.

Stable Graves' hyperthyroidism denoted no ophthalmopathy progression over 18 months. PBMCs came from 7.5 to 10 ml fresh peripheral blood. Per germline, CDR1 MNHEY and CDR2 SVGEGT. V shed 5 bases and J shed 3 bases, with 17 bases lying between them. The CDR3 spans 15 residues. This clonotype has ten or more counts. Its antigen is unknown. There were TCR beta CDR3 regions amplified from RNA transcripts. TCR CDR3 underwent first-round RT-PCR with the HTBI primer set. TCRdb re-called the multiplex PCR reads through MiXCR, storing one row per CDR3 protein. The profile covers hundreds of thousands of distinct CDR3 sequences, with roughly 13% appearing a single time and about 9.1% taken by the ten largest.

Specimen: blood. The chain couples TRBV6-2 or TRBV6-3 to TRBJ2-7, with D perhaps TRBD2 (5 bases). This clonotype originated in a young woman with Graves' hyperthyroidism. CDR3 protein: CASSARQDLLYEQYF. As DNA, the CDR3 is TGTGCCAGCAGTGCGCGGCAGGACTTACTCTACGAGCAGTACTTC.